The present TCR beta chain was sequenced within a study of T cell responses to AZD1222 COVID-19 vaccine. About the research overall: Second-dose intervals near 4 or 12 weeks were combined. Study-level findings and limits: White British people made up most donors, females outnumbered males, and clonal diversity was possibly underestimated. Researchers report vaccine-associated CD4 TCRs spanning spike, with dominance at 160-218 and 743-854. Sampling that yielded the repertoires occurred only after the peak T cell response.

Only a few counts were recorded for this clone. What it binds is not known. Using immunoSEQ multiplex PCR, the repertoire was profiled, and TCRdb retains in-frame clones only, with some absent. The top ten hold 1.5% to 2% of the sample, which has 150,000 to 200,000 clones, around nine tenths seen once. The CDR3 sequence is 17 residues long. Trimming took 1 base from V and 5 from J, leaving 17 bases between them. Germline V CDR1 and CDR2: SEHNR, FQNEAQ (reference sequence). This specimen was peripheral blood, taken on day 0 of AZD1222 vaccination. The V gene is TRBV7-9, the J gene TRBJ2-2, with TRBD2 as a possible D gene (6 bases). The TCR comes from an adult in good health. The CDR3 here is CASSLGGDLAETGELFF. In DNA, the CDR3 is TGTGCCAGCAGCTTAGGAGGGGATTTAGCGGAGACCGGGGAGCTGTTTTTT.